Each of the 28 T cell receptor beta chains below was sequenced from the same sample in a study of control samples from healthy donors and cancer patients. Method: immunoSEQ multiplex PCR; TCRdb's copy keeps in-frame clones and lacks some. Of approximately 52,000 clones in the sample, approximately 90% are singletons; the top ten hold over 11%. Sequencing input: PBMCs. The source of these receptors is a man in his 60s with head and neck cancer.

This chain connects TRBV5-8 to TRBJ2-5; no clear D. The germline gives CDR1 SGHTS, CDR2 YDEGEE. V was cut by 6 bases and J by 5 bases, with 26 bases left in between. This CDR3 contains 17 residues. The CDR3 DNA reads TGTGCCAGCAACAATCCGTCCCGCCGGATGATTGGTGAGACCCAGTACTTC. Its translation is CASNNPSRRMIGETQYF.

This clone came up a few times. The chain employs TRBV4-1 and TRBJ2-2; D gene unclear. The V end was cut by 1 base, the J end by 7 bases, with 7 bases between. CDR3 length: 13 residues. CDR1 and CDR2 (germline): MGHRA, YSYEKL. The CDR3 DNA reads TGCGCCAGCAGCCAAGTCCCGGGCGGGGAGCTGTTTTTT. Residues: CASSQVPGGELFF.

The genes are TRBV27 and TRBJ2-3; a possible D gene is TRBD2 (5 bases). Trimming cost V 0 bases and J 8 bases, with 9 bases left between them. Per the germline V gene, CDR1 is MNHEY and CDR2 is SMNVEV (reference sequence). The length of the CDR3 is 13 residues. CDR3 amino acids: CASSLSRTSTQYF. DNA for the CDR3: TGTGCCAGCAGTTTATCTCGTACTAGTACGCAGTATTTT.

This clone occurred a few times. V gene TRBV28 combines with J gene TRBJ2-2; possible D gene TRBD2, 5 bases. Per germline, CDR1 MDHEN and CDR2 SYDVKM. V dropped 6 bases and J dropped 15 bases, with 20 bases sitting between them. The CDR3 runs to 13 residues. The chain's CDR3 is CASSSAAVLGMFF. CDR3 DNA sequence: TGTGCCAGCAGCTCCGCGGCAGTCCTCGGGATGTTTTTT.

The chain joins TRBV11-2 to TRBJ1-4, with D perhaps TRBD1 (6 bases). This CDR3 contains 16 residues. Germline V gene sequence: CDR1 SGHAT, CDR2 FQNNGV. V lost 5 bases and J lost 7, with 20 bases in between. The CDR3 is CASSLRGGAGFEKLFF. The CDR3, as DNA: TGTGCCAGCAGCCTGAGGGGGGGCGCTGGTTTTGAAAAACTGTTTTTT.

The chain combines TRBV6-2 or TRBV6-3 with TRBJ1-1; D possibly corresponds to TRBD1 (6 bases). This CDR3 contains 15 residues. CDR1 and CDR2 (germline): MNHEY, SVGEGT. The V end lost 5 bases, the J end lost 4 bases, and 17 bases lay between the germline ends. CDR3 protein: CASSRNRDRGTEAFF. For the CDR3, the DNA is TGTGCCAGCAGTCGCAACAGGGATCGTGGCACTGAAGCTTTCTTT.

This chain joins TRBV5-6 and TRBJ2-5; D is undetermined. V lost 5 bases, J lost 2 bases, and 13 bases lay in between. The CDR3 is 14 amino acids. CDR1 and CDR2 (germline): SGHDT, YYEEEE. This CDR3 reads CASSPRALQETQYF. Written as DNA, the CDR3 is TGTGCCAGCAGTCCTAGGGCCTTACAAGAGACCCAGTACTTC.

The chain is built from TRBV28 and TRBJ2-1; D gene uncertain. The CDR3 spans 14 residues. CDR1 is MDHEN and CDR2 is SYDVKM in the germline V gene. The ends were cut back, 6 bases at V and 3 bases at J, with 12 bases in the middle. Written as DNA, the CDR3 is TGTGCCAGCAGGGTGAACACCGACTACAATGAGCAGTTCTTC. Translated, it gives CASRVNTDYNEQFF.

This chain's CDR3 is CASSRRQALNTGELFF. Here the CDR3 DNA reads TGTGCCAGCAGCCGTCGACAGGCGCTGAACACCGGGGAGCTGTTTTTT. The chain links TRBV7-6 to TRBJ2-2; perhaps TRBD1 as D (6 bases). From germline, CDR1 is SGHVS and CDR2 FNYEAQ. Trimming took 5 bases from V and 1 from J, leaving 14 bases between them. The CDR3 is 16 residues long.

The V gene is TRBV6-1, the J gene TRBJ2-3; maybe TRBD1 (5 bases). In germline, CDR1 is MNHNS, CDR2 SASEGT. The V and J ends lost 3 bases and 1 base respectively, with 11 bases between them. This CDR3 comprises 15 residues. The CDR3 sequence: CASSDQGFGTDTQYF. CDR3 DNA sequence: TGTGCCAGCAGTGACCAGGGTTTTGGCACAGATACGCAGTATTTT.

The CDR3 DNA follows: TGTGCCAGCAGCTCGACCCGCGGACAGGGTTATTACGAGCAGTACTTC. Protein product: CASSSTRGQGYYEQYF. The V gene is TRBV7-9, the J gene TRBJ2-7, with TRBD1 matching 8 bases. From germline, CDR1 is SEHNR and CDR2 FQNEAQ (reference sequence). V was clipped by 4 bases and J by 4 bases; unmatched bases: 12. This CDR3 comprises 16 residues.

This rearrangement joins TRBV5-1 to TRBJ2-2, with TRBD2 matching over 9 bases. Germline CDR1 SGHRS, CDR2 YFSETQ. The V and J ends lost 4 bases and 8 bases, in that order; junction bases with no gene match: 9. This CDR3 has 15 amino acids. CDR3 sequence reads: CASSHGTSPSGELFF. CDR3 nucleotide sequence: TGCGCCAGCAGCCACGGGACTAGCCCTAGTGGGGAGCTGTTTTTT.

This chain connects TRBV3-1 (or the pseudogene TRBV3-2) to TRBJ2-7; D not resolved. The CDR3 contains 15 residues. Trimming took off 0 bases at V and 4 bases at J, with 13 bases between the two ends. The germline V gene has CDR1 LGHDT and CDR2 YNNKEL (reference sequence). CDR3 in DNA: TGTGCCAGCAGCCAAGAGGACCGATACCCGTACGAGCAGTACTTC. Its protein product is CASSQEDRYPYEQYF.

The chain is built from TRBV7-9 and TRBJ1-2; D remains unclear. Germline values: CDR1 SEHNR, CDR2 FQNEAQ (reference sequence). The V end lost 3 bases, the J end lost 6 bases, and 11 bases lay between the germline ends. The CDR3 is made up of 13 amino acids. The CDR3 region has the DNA TGTGCCAGCAGCTTCGGCAAGGAGAATGGCTACACCTTC. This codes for CASSFGKENGYTF.

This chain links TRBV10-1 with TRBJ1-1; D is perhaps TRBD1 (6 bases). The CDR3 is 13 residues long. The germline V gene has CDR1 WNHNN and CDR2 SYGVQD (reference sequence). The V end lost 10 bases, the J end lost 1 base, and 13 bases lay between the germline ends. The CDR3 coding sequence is TGCGCCATCTTCCCGGGACAGAACACTGAAGCTTTCTTT. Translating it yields CAIFPGQNTEAFF.

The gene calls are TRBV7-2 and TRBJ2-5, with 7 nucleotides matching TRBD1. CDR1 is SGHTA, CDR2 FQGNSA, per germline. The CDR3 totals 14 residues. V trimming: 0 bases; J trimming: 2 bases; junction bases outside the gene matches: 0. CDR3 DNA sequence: TGTGCCAGCAGCTTAGCACAGGGGCAAGAGACCCAGTACTTC. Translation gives CASSLAQGQETQYF.

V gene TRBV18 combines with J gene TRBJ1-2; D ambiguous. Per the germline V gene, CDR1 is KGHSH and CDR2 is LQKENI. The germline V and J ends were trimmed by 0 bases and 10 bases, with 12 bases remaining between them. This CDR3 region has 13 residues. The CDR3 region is CASSPPVEGYYTF. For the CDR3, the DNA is TGTGCCAGCTCACCACCGGTGGAGGGCTACTACACCTTC. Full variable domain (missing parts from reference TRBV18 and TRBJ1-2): NAGVMQNPRHLVRRRGQEARLRCSPMKGHSHVYWYRQLPEEGLKFMVYLQKENIIDESGMPKERFSAEFPKEGPSILRIQQVVRGDSAAYFCASSPPVEGYYTFGSGTRLTVV.

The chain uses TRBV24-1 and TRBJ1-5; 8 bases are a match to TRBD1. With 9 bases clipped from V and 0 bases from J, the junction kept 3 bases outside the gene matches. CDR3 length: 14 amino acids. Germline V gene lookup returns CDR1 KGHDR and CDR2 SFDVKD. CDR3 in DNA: TGTGCCACCCAACAGGGGGATAGCAATCAGCCCCAGCATTTT. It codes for CATQQGDSNQPQHF.

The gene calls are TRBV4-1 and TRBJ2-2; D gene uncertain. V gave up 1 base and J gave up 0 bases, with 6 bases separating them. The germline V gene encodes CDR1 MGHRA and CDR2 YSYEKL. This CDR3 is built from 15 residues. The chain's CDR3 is CASSQGGANTGELFF. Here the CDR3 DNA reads TGCGCCAGCAGCCAAGGAGGTGCGAACACCGGGGAGCTGTTTTTT.

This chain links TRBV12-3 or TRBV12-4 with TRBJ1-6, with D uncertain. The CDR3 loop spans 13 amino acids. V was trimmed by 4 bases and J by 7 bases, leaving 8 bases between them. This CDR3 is CASSSQENSPLHF. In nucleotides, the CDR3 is TGTGCCAGCAGTTCGCAGGAGAATTCACCCCTCCACTTT.

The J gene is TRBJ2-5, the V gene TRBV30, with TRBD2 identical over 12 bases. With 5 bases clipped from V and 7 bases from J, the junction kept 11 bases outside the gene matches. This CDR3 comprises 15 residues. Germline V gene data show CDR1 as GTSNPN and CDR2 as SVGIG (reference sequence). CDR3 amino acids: CAWSSGRAFSATQYF. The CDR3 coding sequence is TGTGCCTGGTCTAGCGGGAGGGCCTTTTCGGCGACCCAGTACTTC.

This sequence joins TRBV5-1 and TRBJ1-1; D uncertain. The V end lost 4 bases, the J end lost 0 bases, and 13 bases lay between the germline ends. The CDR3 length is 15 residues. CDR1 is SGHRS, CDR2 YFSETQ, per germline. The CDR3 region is CASSPLDSMNTEAFF. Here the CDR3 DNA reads TGCGCCAGCAGCCCCTTAGATTCCATGAACACTGAAGCTTTCTTT.

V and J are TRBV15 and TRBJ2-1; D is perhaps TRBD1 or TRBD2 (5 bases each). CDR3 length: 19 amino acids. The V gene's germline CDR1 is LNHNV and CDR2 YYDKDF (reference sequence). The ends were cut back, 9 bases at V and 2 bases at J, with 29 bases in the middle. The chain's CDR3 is CATTDRLWGTSTPYNEQFF. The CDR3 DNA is TGTGCCACTACAGATCGATTATGGGGGACCAGTACTCCCTACAATGAGCAGTTCTTC.

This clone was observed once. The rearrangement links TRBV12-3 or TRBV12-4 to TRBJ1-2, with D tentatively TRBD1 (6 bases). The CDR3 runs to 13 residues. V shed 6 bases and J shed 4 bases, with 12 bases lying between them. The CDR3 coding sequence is TGTGCCAGCAGCCCGACAGGTAGCTATGGCTACACCTTC. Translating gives CASSPTGSYGYTF.

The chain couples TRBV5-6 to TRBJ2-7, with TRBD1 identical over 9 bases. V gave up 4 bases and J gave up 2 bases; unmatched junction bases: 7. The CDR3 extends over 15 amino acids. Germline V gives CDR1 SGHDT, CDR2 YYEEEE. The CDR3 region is CASSIKQGAPYEQYF. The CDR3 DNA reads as TGTGCCAGCAGCATTAAACAGGGGGCCCCCTACGAGCAGTACTTC.

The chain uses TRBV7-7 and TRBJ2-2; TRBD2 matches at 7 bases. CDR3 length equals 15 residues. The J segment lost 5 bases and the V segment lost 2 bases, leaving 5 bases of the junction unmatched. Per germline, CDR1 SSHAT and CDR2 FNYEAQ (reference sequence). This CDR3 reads CASSLHAGVTGELFF. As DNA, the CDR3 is TGTGCCAGCAGCTTACACGCGGGAGTTACCGGGGAGCTGTTTTTT.

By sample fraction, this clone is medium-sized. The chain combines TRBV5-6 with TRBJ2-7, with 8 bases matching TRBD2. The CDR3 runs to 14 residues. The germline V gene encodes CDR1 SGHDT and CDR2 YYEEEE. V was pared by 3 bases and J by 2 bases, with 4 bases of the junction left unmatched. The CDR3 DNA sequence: TGTGCCAGCAGCTCCACTAGCGGCCCCTACGAGCAGTACTTC. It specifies CASSSTSGPYEQYF.

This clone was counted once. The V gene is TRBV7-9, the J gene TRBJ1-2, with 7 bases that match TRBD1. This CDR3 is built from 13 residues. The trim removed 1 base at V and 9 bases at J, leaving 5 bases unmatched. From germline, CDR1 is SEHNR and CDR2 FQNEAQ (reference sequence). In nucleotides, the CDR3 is TGTGCCAGCAGCTTAGGGGGGACAGACAGCTACACCTTC. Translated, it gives CASSLGGTDSYTF.